The subject of this entry is one T cell receptor beta chain. Its antigen is unknown. This sample was taken from a study of regulatory T cells. Study results and caveats: In CD3G-deficient patients, conventional CD4+ T cells were enriched for hydrophobic CDR3 residues at positions 6 and 7.

CDR1 and CDR2 from the germline V gene are WSHSY and SAAADI. This CDR3 comprises 14 residues. The trim removed 7 bases at V and 4 bases at J, leaving 7 bases unmatched. Primers: 52 TRBV forward and 13 TRBJ reverse. Repertoires were generated with immunoSEQ multiplex PCR, while TCRdb's copy carries only in-frame clones and drops some. The sample lists about 35,000 clones; 70% to 90% were seen once. The clonotype originates from a person aged 18-30 years with CD3G deficiency. The J gene is TRBJ2-3, the V gene TRBV10-2; the match to TRBD2 covers 8 bases. The sample consisted of conventional CD4+ T cells sorted from blood. This CDR3 reads CASKAGGSADTQYF. The CDR3 DNA sequence: TGCGCCAGCAAGGCGGGGGGAAGCGCAGATACGCAGTATTTT.